These T cell receptor beta chains were read from a single sample in a study of blood T cell repertoires in COVID-19. Profiling relied on immunoSEQ multiplex PCR, and the TCRdb table lists in-frame clones only, not all of them. The sample consists of 350,000 to 400,000 clones, 85% to 90% of them appearing once. What was sequenced was PBMCs or T cells enriched from blood (not recorded which). The origin of the receptors is a woman aged 30 to 39 with acute COVID-19. Both conserved end residues are part of each CDR3. D genes are given only for firm matches. Not all rows give a size; the values are once, few, many and, for expanded clones, a class.

v_call	cdr3_length	clone_size	j_call	d_call	cdr3_aa	cdr3_nt
TRBV6-4	17	-	TRBJ2-1	TRBD2	CASSDSLSGGAPNEQFF	TGTGCCAGCAGTGACTCCCTTTCCGGGGGGGCGCCGAATGAGCAGTTCTTC
TRBV3-1/TRBV3-2	13	-	TRBJ1-1	-	CASSPAAATEAFF	TGTGCCAGCAGCCCCGCGGCCGCCACTGAAGCTTTCTTT
TRBV11-2	17	-	TRBJ2-1	TRBD1	CASSLDAGQGMGNEQFF	TGTGCCAGCAGCCTCGACGCGGGACAGGGTATGGGCAATGAGCAGTTCTTC
TRBV10-3	9	-	TRBJ2-4	-	CATLNIQYF	TGTGCCACATTAAACATTCAGTACTTC
TRBV4-1	14	-	TRBJ1-2	-	CASTVTGSNYGYTF	TGCGCCAGCACCGTGACAGGATCTAACTATGGCTACACCTTC
TRBV7-2	11	-	TRBJ1-1	-	CASSTNTEAFF	TGTGCCAGCAGCACTAACACTGAAGCTTTCTTT
TRBV30	11	-	TRBJ2-3	-	CAWSTRDTQYF	TGTGCCTGGAGTACGAGAGATACGCAGTATTTT
TRBV27	15	-	TRBJ1-3	-	CASSLSGRAGNTIYF	TGTGCCAGCAGTTTATCTGGCAGGGCTGGAAACACCATATATTTT
TRBV27	15	-	TRBJ2-7	TRBD2	CASSPIAGGPYEQYF	TGTGCCAGCAGTCCCATAGCGGGGGGGCCTTACGAGCAGTACTTC
TRBV7-2	12	-	TRBJ1-2	-	CASSLTGRGYTF	TGTGCCAGCAGCTTAACGGGAAGGGGCTACACCTTC
TRBV4-1	14	-	TRBJ1-2	-	CASSHATGPYGYTF	TGCGCCAGCAGCCACGCTACAGGGCCTTATGGCTACACCTTC
TRBV9	14	-	TRBJ1-4	-	CASSVGGTSEKLFF	TGTGCCAGCAGCGTAGGGGGGACTTCGGAAAAACTGTTTTTT
TRBV5-1	17	-	TRBJ1-2	-	CASSLVAYQGNPYGYTF	TGCGCCAGCAGCTTGGTAGCGTATCAGGGGAACCCCTATGGCTACACCTTC
TRBV19	15	-	TRBJ1-2	TRBD1	CASSSDKQGWYGYTF	TGTGCCAGTAGTTCGGACAAACAGGGGTGGTATGGCTACACCTTC
TRBV7-2	15	-	TRBJ2-3	TRBD2	CASSLVASGGNTQYF	TGTGCCAGCAGCTTAGTGGCTAGCGGGGGAAATACGCAGTATTTT
TRBV10-3	13	-	TRBJ1-2	-	CAIRAGSPGGYTF	TGTGCCATCAGGGCCGGTTCCCCGGGAGGCTACACCTTC
TRBV10-2	14	-	TRBJ1-3	-	CASSEGRAGNTIYF	TGCGCCAGCAGTGAAGGCAGGGCTGGAAACACCATATATTTT
TRBV7-9	14	-	TRBJ2-2	-	CASSLGSRTGELFF	TGTGCCAGCAGCTTAGGTAGCCGCACCGGGGAGCTGTTTTTT
TRBV6-5	10	-	TRBJ1-2	-	CASLLYGYTF	TGTGCCAGCCTCCTGTATGGCTACACCTTC
TRBV7-9	15	-	TRBJ1-5	TRBD1	CASSGDRGANQPQHF	TGTGCCAGCAGCGGAGACAGGGGGGCCAATCAGCCCCAGCATTTT
TRBV10-3	12	once	TRBJ1-1	TRBD1	CAIRGDRAEAFF	TGTGCCATCAGAGGGGACAGGGCTGAAGCTTTCTTT
TRBV24-1	15	-	TRBJ1-2	-	CATSDRGSPNYGYTF	TGTGCCACCAGTGATCGGGGGTCACCCAACTATGGCTACACCTTC
TRBV19	17	once	TRBJ1-6	TRBD1	CASSRPEGAPNNSPLHF	TGTGCCAGTAGCCGACCCGAGGGGGCTCCCAATAATTCACCCCTCCACTTT
TRBV5-6	17	-	TRBJ2-1	-	CASSSKVGTESYNEQFF	TGTGCCAGCAGCTCTAAGGTCGGGACTGAGTCCTACAATGAGCAGTTCTTC
TRBV7-6	13	-	TRBJ2-1	TRBD2	CASSTGLANEQFF	TGTGCCAGCAGCACCGGACTAGCGAATGAGCAGTTCTTC
TRBV18	13	-	TRBJ2-3	TRBD2	CASSPGGEDTQYF	TGTGCCAGCTCCCCGGGGGGGGAAGATACGCAGTATTTT
TRBV27	14	-	TRBJ1-2	-	CASSSRGGDYGYTF	TGTGCCAGCAGTTCTCGCGGAGGGGACTATGGCTACACCTTC
TRBV5-6	15	-	TRBJ1-1	-	CASSLRSIRNTEAFF	TGTGCCAGCAGCTTGAGGAGTATTCGAAACACTGAAGCTTTCTTT
TRBV6-2/TRBV6-3	15	-	TRBJ2-7	TRBD2	CASSLIAGGLNEQYF	TGTGCCAGCAGCCTAATAGCGGGGGGGCTCAACGAGCAGTACTTC
TRBV6-2/TRBV6-3	14	-	TRBJ2-3	TRBD2	CASSLTSVADTQYF	TGTGCCAGCAGCCTAACTAGCGTCGCAGATACGCAGTATTTT
TRBV2	17	-	TRBJ1-5	TRBD1	CASSSPSQGFTNQPQHF	TGTGCCAGCAGTAGCCCCTCACAGGGGTTTACCAATCAGCCCCAGCATTTT
TRBV11-1	13	few	TRBJ2-2	-	CASSAENTGELFF	TGTGCCAGCAGCGCGGAGAACACCGGGGAGCTGTTTTTT
TRBV24-1	15	-	TRBJ2-3	-	CATSGLIGYTDTQYF	TGTGCCACCAGTGGCCTAATCGGGTACACAGATACGCAGTATTTT
TRBV20-1	12	-	TRBJ1-2	-	CSASLQGSGYTF	TGCAGTGCTAGTCTACAGGGTTCTGGCTACACCTTC
TRBV30	11	-	TRBJ1-6	-	CAWNLGQPLHF	TGTGCCTGGAATTTAGGACAGCCCCTCCACTTT
TRBV3-1/TRBV3-2	14	-	TRBJ1-1	TRBD1	CASSHLDRPKEAFF	TGTGCCAGCAGCCATCTGGACAGGCCAAAAGAAGCTTTCTTT
TRBV19	12	-	TRBJ1-2	-	CASSRVGDGYTF	TGTGCCAGTAGTCGGGTAGGGGATGGCTACACCTTC
TRBV5-1	14	-	TRBJ1-1	-	CASSPQGWNTEAFF	TGCGCCAGCAGCCCGCAGGGTTGGAACACTGAAGCTTTCTTT
TRBV29-1	15	-	TRBJ2-1	-	CSVAKGSGPYNEQFF	TGCAGCGTCGCCAAGGGGTCAGGTCCCTACAATGAGCAGTTCTTC
TRBV18	15	-	TRBJ1-5	TRBD1	CASSPLPGGDQPQHF	TGTGCCAGCTCACCACTACCAGGGGGCGATCAGCCCCAGCATTTT
TRBV5-1	17	-	TRBJ2-3	TRBD2	CASSLLVAGGSTDTQYF	TGCGCCAGCAGCTTGTTAGTAGCGGGGGGGAGCACAGATACGCAGTATTTT
TRBV6-5	15	-	TRBJ1-2	-	CASSNTPDSSYGYTF	TGTGCCAGCAGCAACACTCCGGACAGCTCCTATGGCTACACCTTC
TRBV7-9	13	-	TRBJ1-6	-	CASSNRENSPLHF	TGTGCCAGCAGTAATAGAGAAAATTCACCCCTCCACTTT
TRBV5-1	15	-	TRBJ2-7	TRBD1	CASSLAGGASYEQYF	TGCGCCAGCAGCTTGGCAGGGGGCGCATCCTACGAGCAGTACTTC
TRBV18	14	once	TRBJ2-3	-	CASSSGQGSDTQYF	TGTGCCAGCTCATCGGGGCAGGGGTCAGATACGCAGTATTTT
TRBV30	14	-	TRBJ2-7	-	CAWSRGIGSYEQYF	TGTGCCTGGAGTCGGGGTATTGGCTCCTACGAGCAGTACTTC